This entry describes one T cell receptor beta chain. This receptor's antigen is unknown. No base quality values were provided; no much bigger clone lies one nucleotide off. Using a constant-region primer and ProtoScript II reverse transcriptase, TCRbeta-specific cDNA was reverse-transcribed from 450 to 650 ng total RNA. Construction of the TCRbeta libraries relied on three nested rounds of multiplex PCR, following a slightly modified ARM-PCR procedure. Multiplex TRBV1-TRBV30 forward primers and a Cbeta reverse primer were used in the first two PCR rounds, each of which was run for around 9 cycles. Sample barcodes and Illumina adapters were added in a final 25-cycle PCR using Deep VentR polymerase. Amplicons of 200-500 bp were gel-purified with a QIAquick gel extraction kit before sequencing. The TCRbeta amplicons were sequenced with 250-bp paired-end reads on an Illumina HiSeq 2500. As for how the authors treated the data: To recover full CDR3 sequences, reads were quality-trimmed using Trimmomatic v0.33 and paired reads were then merged using FLASH v1.2.11. MiGEC v1.2.1b assigned V, D and J germline segments to the rearranged TCRbeta sequences. Clonotype statistics and Shannon-Wiener diversity indices were computed with VDJtools v1.0.0. To cut down on sampling bias, every analysis after diversity analysis relied on just the 250 most abundant clonotypes from each sample. Through fastp at Q25 and MiXCR, TCRdb rebuilt clones from the public reads, retaining in-frame beta chains. Identical CDR3 protein sequences are pooled into one entry, listed with their most common genes and DNA. What appears here as the V and J calls and clone size reflects TCRdb's work, not the paper's. In all, the sample holds fewer than 110,000 distinct CDR3 sequences, and about 62% of those were seen once. Around 12% of the sample goes to the ten largest clones.

The data originate from a study of tumor-infiltrating lymphocytes in primary liver carcinoma (dated by TCRdb to the late 2010s). Background for the entire study: Hepatocellular carcinoma (four) or combined HCC and intrahepatic cholangiocarcinoma (one) was present in the five patients, who were three men and two women aged 30 to 69 years. Repertoires from technical replicates were highly reproducible, with mean shared-clone rates around 0.87 and correlation coefficients above 0.98. For each liver tumor, the study sampled five regions along with adjacent normal tissue and blood, and applied TCRbeta repertoire sequencing, expression microarrays and whole-exome sequencing. A total of some 35 specimens from 5 patients underwent TCRbeta repertoire sequencing, comprising around 25 tumor regions, 5 adjacent noncancerous liver tissues and 5 peripheral blood samples. Agilent mRNA microarray profiling was performed on the roughly 25 tumor region samples to relate TCRbeta repertoire diversity to the local molecular phenotype. The tumors of the five patients were staged as T1-T3 N0M0, with maximum diameters ranging from about 4 to 11 cm. Each sample produced roughly 3.5 to 7.13 million productive TCRbeta reads, and read depth showed no significant difference between tissue types. General study outcomes and caveats: Comparison of CD4+ and CD8+ T cell repertoires was precluded by the use of bulk unsorted samples. Because sequencing covered only the TCR beta chain and unpaired alpha chains were not captured, true repertoire diversity is likely underestimated. With just four to six patients in the study, the authors point out that the findings should be validated in a larger study. Pairs of tumor regions showed greater repertoire overlap (mean roughly 35%) than tumor-adjacent pairs (roughly 17%) or tumor-blood pairs (approximately 15%), which is consistent with antigen-driven expansion. Only about 8-24% of top clones were found in all five regions of a tumor, suggesting spatial heterogeneity of tumor-infiltrating T cells. The top 250 clones made up a significantly larger repertoire fraction in tumors than in blood (p = 0.039).

V and J lose 3 bases and 7 bases, and a span of 10 bases separates them. The CDR3 runs 12 residues from the cysteine to the phenylalanine. The DNA shown is the 36-base CDR3, in frame from base 1. CDR1 and CDR2, looked up from the germline V gene, are MNHEY and SVGAGI. Total RNA and DNA were co-extracted without cell sorting from 20-30 mg of bulk tissue using the AllPrep DNA/RNA mini kit. Between late 2015 and March 2016, roughly five patients in China with histopathologically diagnosed primary liver carcinoma had surgical resection. Chronic HBV infection was present in the patients, and the patients were treatment-naive at sampling. Five spatially separated regions were sampled per tumor: superior, inferior, left-lateral and right-lateral poles, plus the tumor centre. According to histology, viable tumor cells made up more than 75% of every tumor sample. Fresh tumor and adjacent tissue pieces were bisected; one half was stored in RNAlater at -80°C, the other sent for histology.

The sample consisted of liver tumor tissue from sampling region 2. This specimen's cell subset or site label, per the study, means: tumor region T2, inferior pole. The receptor comes from an older woman with primary liver carcinoma and hepatitis B virus infection. The chain was built from TRBV6-5 and TRBJ2-7, with a tentative D gene TRBD1 over 6 matching bases. The CDR3 in this case is CASSYRGCEQYF. The base sequence is TGTGCCAGCAGTTATAGGGGGTGTGAGCAGTACTTC.